These 27 T cell receptor beta chains originate from one sample sequenced in a study of blood T cell repertoires in COVID-19. Produced via immunoSEQ multiplex PCR; TCRdb's table is partial and in-frame only. The sample has 200,000 to 250,000 clones, approximately 80% seen once. The sample consisted of peripheral blood. These receptors all come from a woman aged 80 or over with acute or convalescent COVID-19.

Here the CDR3 DNA reads TGTGCCAGCAGTTACGGACAGAATAGCAATCAGCCCCAGCATTTT. It specifies CASSYGQNSNQPQHF. The rearrangement uses TRBV6-2 or TRBV6-3 and TRBJ1-5; TRBD1 might be the D (6 bases). V lost 2 bases, J lost 0 bases, and 8 bases lay in between. Per germline, CDR1 MNHEY and CDR2 SVGEGT. The CDR3 is 15 residues long.

V is TRBV5-1 and J is TRBJ2-1, with a weak D call TRBD2 (6 bases). This CDR3 spans 16 amino acids. Trimming stripped 4 bases from V and 7 bases from J, with 21 bases between. The germline V gene encodes CDR1 SGHRS and CDR2 YFSETQ. This CDR3 reads CASSPTLATIGNEQFF. In nucleotides, the CDR3 is TGCGCCAGCAGCCCCACCCTAGCGACCATTGGAAATGAGCAGTTCTTC.

The CDR3 loop is CASSFYPFGRGIQETQYF. The CDR3 region has the DNA TGTGCCAGCAGCTTTTATCCTTTCGGCAGGGGCATACAAGAGACCCAGTACTTC. This chain links TRBV7-9 with TRBJ2-5; D is possibly TRBD1 (6 bases). CDR1 SEHNR and CDR2 FQNEAQ come from the germline V gene (reference sequence). The length of the CDR3 is 18 residues. With 3 bases removed from V and 2 bases from J, the gap between germline ends came to 22 bases.

The chain uses TRBV12-2 and TRBJ1-3; the table's D call of TRBD1 was not tested on the DNA. TRBV12-2 is deemed a pseudogene. The CDR3 sequence is 17 residues long. DNA of the CDR3: TGTGCAAGTCGCTTAGGTTCCTCAGGCCGCTCTGGAAACACCATATATTTT. Its protein product is CASRLGSSGRSGNTIYF.

The rearrangement joins TRBV7-2 to TRBJ2-7; 8 bases map to TRBD2. V lost 6 bases to trimming and J lost 4 bases; unmatched junction nucleotides: 11. The CDR3 has 15 residues. Looked up from germline, CDR1 is SGHTA and CDR2 is FQGNSA. The CDR3: CASSPSLAGRYEQYF. DNA of the CDR3: TGTGCCAGCAGTCCTTCCTTAGCGGGGCGATACGAGCAGTACTTC.

The gene calls are TRBV18 and TRBJ1-2, with TRBD1 matching over 9 bases. The germline V gene encodes CDR1 KGHSH and CDR2 LQKENI. The CDR3 has 14 residues. The V and J ends lost 6 bases and 1 base, in that order; junction bases with no gene match: 3. CDR3 nucleotide sequence: TGTGCCAGCTCGCGGGACAGGGATAACTATGGCTACACCTTC. This encodes CASSRDRDNYGYTF.

The rearrangement joins TRBV5-1 to TRBJ1-2; 7 nucleotides match TRBD1. Germline CDR1 SGHRS, CDR2 YFSETQ. This CDR3 is 16 amino acids long. V was clipped by 3 bases and J by 1 base; unmatched bases: 9. CDR3 DNA: TGCGCCAGCAGCTCAAGCCGGACAGGTAGTAACTATGGCTACACCTTC. This sequence encodes CASSSSRTGSNYGYTF.

The chain joins TRBV28 to TRBJ1-3; 8 nucleotides agree with TRBD1. Trimming removed 5 bases from V and 1 base from J; junction bases left unmatched: 4. This CDR3 is 15 amino acids long. Germline lookup yields CDR1 MDHEN and CDR2 SYDVKM. CDR3 region: CASSATGDSGNTIYF. The CDR3 nucleotides are TGTGCCAGCAGTGCGACAGGGGATTCTGGAAACACCATATATTTT.

This clone was counted between two and nine times. This chain links TRBV5-1 with TRBJ2-1, with 8 positions matching TRBD1. Losses at the gene ends were 4 bases for V and 0 bases for J; bases not matched to a gene: 3. The CDR3 loop spans 15 amino acids. Germline CDR1 and CDR2: SGHRS and YFSETQ. For the CDR3, the DNA is TGCGCCAGCAGCGTAGGACAGGGCTCCTACAATGAGCAGTTCTTC. Translating gives CASSVGQGSYNEQFF.

This rearrangement joins TRBV6-5 to TRBJ2-4; the match to TRBD1 covers 8 bases. In germline, CDR1 is MNHEY, CDR2 SVGAGI. The CDR3 totals 16 residues. Trimming cost V 0 bases and J 10 bases; bases outside gene matches: 11. CDR3 DNA: TGTGCCAGCAGTTACTCCCGGGACAGGTTCGCATCGATTCAGTACTTC. This sequence encodes CASSYSRDRFASIQYF.

This chain links TRBV27 with TRBJ1-1; D might be TRBD1 (5 bases). CDR1 and CDR2 (germline): MNHEY, SMNVEV (reference sequence). V lost 6 bases and J 4 bases, leaving 15 bases between the germline ends. The CDR3 totals 14 residues. Written as DNA, the CDR3 is TGTGCCAGCAGCCCCAGTGGGGGGGGCACTGAAGCTTTCTTT. It codes for CASSPSGGGTEAFF.

V usage is TRBV12-5 and J usage is TRBJ2-1; TRBD2 aligns across 15 bases. Trimming took 5 bases from V and 6 from J; bases not matched to a gene: 23. The CDR3 consists of 22 residues. Germline assignment: CDR1 LGHNT and CDR2 FRNRAP. The CDR3 spells CASGVRPVPGLAGGPITNEQFF. The CDR3 DNA follows: TGTGCTAGTGGTGTACGCCCAGTTCCGGGACTAGCGGGAGGCCCGATCACCAATGAGCAGTTCTTC.

The rearrangement joins TRBV6-5 to TRBJ1-3; TRBD1 aligns across 7 bases. Trimming removed 6 bases from V and 2 bases from J; junction bases left unmatched: 4. The CDR3 covers 14 residues. Looked up from germline, CDR1 is MNHEY and CDR2 is SVGAGI. The CDR3 loop is CASRPGTAGNTIYF. In nucleotides, the CDR3 is TGTGCCAGCAGACCCGGGACAGCTGGAAACACCATATATTTT.

This sequence joins TRBV2 and TRBJ2-3, with TRBD2 as a possible D gene (6 bases). Trimming removed 4 bases at V and 0 bases at J, with 8 bases between. The germline gives CDR1 SNHLY, CDR2 FYNNEI. The CDR3 contains 14 residues. The CDR3 reads CASSVGGSTDTQYF. The CDR3 DNA is TGTGCCAGCAGTGTCGGGGGAAGCACAGATACGCAGTATTTT.

The chain carries TRBV4-3 and TRBJ2-7; 10 positions match TRBD1. The CDR3 totals 15 residues. The junction had 5 bases not matched to a gene; V was cut back by 0 bases and J by 6 bases. Germline V gives CDR1 LGHNA, CDR2 YSLEER. The CDR3 DNA reads as TGCGCCAGCAGCCAAGATTCGGGGACAGGGGCCGAGCAGTACTTC. Translation gives CASSQDSGTGAEQYF.

The rearrangement joins TRBV7-3 to TRBJ2-1, with 9 bases matching TRBD2. The CDR3 is made up of 15 amino acids. Germline V gene data show CDR1 as SGHTA and CDR2 as FQGTGA. Germline trimming cut 2 bases from V and 3 bases from J; bases unmatched to any gene: 2. CDR3 bases: TGTGCCAGCAGCTTACGGCGGGAGGGCTACAATGAGCAGTTCTTC. This encodes CASSLRREGYNEQFF.

The rearrangement uses TRBV6-5 and TRBJ2-2, with TRBD1 matching 8 bases. The CDR3 has 15 residues. The V gene's germline CDR1 is MNHEY and CDR2 SVGAGI. The V and J ends lost 7 bases and 5 bases, in that order; junction bases with no gene match: 9. CDR3 nucleotide sequence: TGTGCCAGCAACAGGGCGACAGGGGAAACCGGGGAGCTGTTTTTT. Encoded protein: CASNRATGETGELFF.

The chain joins TRBV6-2 or TRBV6-3 to TRBJ1-1; 9 nucleotides line up with TRBD1. V lost 5 bases, J lost 1 base, and 8 bases stayed unmatched. This CDR3 contains 16 residues. CDR1 and CDR2 (germline): MNHEY, SVGEGT. DNA for the CDR3: TGTGCCAGCAGTAACACAGGGGGCGGGGAGAACACTGAAGCTTTCTTT. Encoded protein: CASSNTGGGENTEAFF.

This chain joins TRBV27 and TRBJ2-2; TRBD1 aligns across 11 bases. Trimming at V came to 7 bases and at J to 4 bases, leaving 8 bases not matched to a gene. This CDR3 spans 16 amino acids. Germline V gene sequence: CDR1 MNHEY, CDR2 SMNVEV (reference sequence). As DNA, the CDR3 is TGTGCCAGCACCACCCTAGGGACAGGGGGCACCGGGGAGCTGTTTTTT. Amino acid sequence: CASTTLGTGGTGELFF.

The chain carries TRBV7-9 and TRBJ1-1; TRBD1 matches 9 bases. J was trimmed by 4 bases and V by 5 bases; bases with no gene match: 8. Germline-derived CDR1 and CDR2 are SEHNR and FQNEAQ (reference sequence). This CDR3 region has 15 residues. This CDR3 is CASSATGGVGTEAFF. CDR3 DNA sequence: TGTGCCAGCAGCGCAACAGGGGGCGTGGGCACTGAAGCTTTCTTT.

This clone has just one count. The chain carries TRBV11-1 and TRBJ1-4; tentative D call: TRBD1 (6 bases). CDR1 and CDR2 from the germline V gene are SGHAT and FQDESV (reference sequence). V lost 5 bases and J 0 bases, leaving 10 bases between the germline ends. The CDR3 spans 15 residues. For the CDR3, the DNA is TGTGCCAGCAGCAGGACAGCGGCAACTAATGAAAAACTGTTTTTT. Residues: CASSRTAATNEKLFF.

V is TRBV7-3 and J is TRBJ2-3; unclear D gene. Germline CDR1 reads SGHTA; CDR2 reads FQGTGA. This CDR3 comprises 12 residues. V was cut by 5 bases and J by 5 bases, with 8 bases left in between. This chain's CDR3 is CASSPPGDTQYF. DNA of the CDR3: TGTGCCAGCAGCCCCCCGGGAGATACGCAGTATTTT. Full variable domain (remainder filled in from reference TRBV7-3 and TRBJ2-3): GAGVSQTPSNKVTEKGKYVELRCDPISGHTALYWYRQSLGQGPEFLIYFQGTGAADDSGLPNDRFFAVRPEGSVSTLKIQRTERGDSAVYLCASSPPGDTQYFGPGTRLTVL.

The chain recombines TRBV4-1 with TRBJ2-3, with 10 bases identical to TRBD1. Trimming at V came to 6 bases and at J to 4 bases, leaving 7 bases not matched to a gene. In germline, CDR1 is MGHRA, CDR2 YSYEKL. This CDR3 is built from 15 residues. The CDR3 region is CASRQGQGNADTQYF. DNA of the CDR3: TGCGCCAGCAGGCAGGGACAGGGGAACGCAGATACGCAGTATTTT.

This clone was observed once. V is TRBV6-5 and J is TRBJ1-1; 7 nucleotides agree with TRBD1. This CDR3 spans 15 amino acids. Germline assignment: CDR1 MNHEY and CDR2 SVGAGI. V was clipped by 2 bases and J by 2 bases; unmatched bases: 5. The CDR3 nucleotides are TGTGCCAGCAGTTACGCCGGGACAGAAAACACTGAAGCTTTCTTT. This encodes CASSYAGTENTEAFF.

The chain combines TRBV30 with TRBJ2-1; 10 nucleotides match TRBD2. CDR1 is GTSNPN and CDR2 is SVGIG in the germline V gene (reference sequence). The CDR3 is made up of 19 amino acids. With 4 bases clipped from V and 2 bases from J, the junction kept 17 bases outside the gene matches. The DNA of the CDR3 is TGTGCCTGGATTCGCGGGACTAGCGTTTTCTCCGGCGCCTACAATGAGCAGTTCTTC. Amino acid sequence: CAWIRGTSVFSGAYNEQFF.

This chain connects TRBV5-1 to TRBJ2-7, with a possible D match to TRBD1 (6 bases). V lost 4 bases and J lost 6, with 14 bases in between. CDR1 and CDR2 (germline): SGHRS, YFSETQ. The CDR3 is 13 amino acids. The CDR3, as DNA: TGCGCCAGCAGCGCACCAGGGGCCCCCGAGCAGTACTTC. Protein sequence: CASSAPGAPEQYF.

The V gene is TRBV5-1, the J gene TRBJ1-2; no reliable D call. CDR3 length equals 14 residues. Trimming removed 0 bases at V and 4 bases at J, with 10 bases between. The germline gives CDR1 SGHRS, CDR2 YFSETQ. The CDR3 DNA reads as TGCGCCAGCAGCTTGGATTTGGCCCGCTATGGCTACACCTTC. Its protein product is CASSLDLARYGYTF.